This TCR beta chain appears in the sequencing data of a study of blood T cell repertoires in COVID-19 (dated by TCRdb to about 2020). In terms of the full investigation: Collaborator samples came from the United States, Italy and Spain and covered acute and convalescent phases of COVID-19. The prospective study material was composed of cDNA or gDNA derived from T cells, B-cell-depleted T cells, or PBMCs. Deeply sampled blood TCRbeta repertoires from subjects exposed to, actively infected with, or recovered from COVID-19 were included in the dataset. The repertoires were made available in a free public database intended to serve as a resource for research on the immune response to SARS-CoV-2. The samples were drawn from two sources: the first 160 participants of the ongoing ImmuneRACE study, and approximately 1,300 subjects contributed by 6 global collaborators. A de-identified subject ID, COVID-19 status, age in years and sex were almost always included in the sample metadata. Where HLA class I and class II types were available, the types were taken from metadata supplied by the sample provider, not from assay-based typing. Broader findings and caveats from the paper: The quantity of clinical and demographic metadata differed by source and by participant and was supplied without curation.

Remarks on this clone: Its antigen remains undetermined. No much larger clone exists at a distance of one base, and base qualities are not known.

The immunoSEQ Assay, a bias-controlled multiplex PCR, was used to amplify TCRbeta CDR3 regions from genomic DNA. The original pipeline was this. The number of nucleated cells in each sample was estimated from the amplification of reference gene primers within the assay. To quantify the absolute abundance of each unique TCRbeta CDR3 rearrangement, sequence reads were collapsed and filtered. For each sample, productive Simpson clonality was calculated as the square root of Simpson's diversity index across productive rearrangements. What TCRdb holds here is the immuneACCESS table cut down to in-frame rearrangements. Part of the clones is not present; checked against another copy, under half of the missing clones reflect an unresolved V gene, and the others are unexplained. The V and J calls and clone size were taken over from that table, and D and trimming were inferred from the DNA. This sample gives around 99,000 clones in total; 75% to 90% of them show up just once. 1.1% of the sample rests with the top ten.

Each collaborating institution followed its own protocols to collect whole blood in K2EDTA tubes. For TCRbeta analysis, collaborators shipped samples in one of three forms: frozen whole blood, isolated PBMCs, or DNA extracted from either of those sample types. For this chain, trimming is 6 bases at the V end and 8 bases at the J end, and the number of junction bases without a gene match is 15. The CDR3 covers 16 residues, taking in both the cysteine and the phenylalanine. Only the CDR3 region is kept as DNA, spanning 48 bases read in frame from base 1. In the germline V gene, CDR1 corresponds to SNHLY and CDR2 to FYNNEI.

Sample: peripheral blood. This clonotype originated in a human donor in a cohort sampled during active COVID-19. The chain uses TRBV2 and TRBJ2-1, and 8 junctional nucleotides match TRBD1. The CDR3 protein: CASRRQGIRLGYEQFF. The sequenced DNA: TGTGCCAGCAGGAGACAGGGGATTCGATTGGGTTATGAGCAGTTCTTC.